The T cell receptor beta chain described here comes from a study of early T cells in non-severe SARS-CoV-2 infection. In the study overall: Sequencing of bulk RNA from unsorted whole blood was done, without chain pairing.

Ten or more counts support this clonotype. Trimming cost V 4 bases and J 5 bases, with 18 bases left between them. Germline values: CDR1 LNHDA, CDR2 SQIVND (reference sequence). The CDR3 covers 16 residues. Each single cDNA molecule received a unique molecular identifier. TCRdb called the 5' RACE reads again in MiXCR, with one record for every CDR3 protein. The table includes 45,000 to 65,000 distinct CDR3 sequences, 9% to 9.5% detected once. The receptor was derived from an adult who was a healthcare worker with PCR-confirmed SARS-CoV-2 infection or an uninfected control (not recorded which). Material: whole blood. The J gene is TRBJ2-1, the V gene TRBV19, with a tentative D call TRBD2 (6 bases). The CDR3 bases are TGTGCCAGTAGTACTCAGCGGGCTGCCCCAAACAATGAGCAGTTCTTC. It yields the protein CASSTQRAAPNNEQFF.